The 18 T cell receptor beta chains below were found in one sample sequenced in a study of control samples from healthy donors and cancer patients. Measured with immunoSEQ multiplex PCR; TCRdb has only the in-frame clones, and not every one. The sample gives tens of thousands of clones, more than 70% of which show up once; around 9.3% is in the top ten. Sequencing used PBMCs. Source of these receptors: a woman in her sixties or seventies with head and neck cancer.

This rearrangement joins TRBV27 to TRBJ1-6, with 7 bases matching TRBD1. Germline V CDR1 and CDR2: MNHEY, SMNVEV (reference sequence). CDR3 length: 19 residues. J was trimmed by 0 bases and V by 2 bases; bases with no gene match: 10. The CDR3 nucleotides are TGTGCCAGCAGTTTAATGGTCGCCAAGGGGGCCTCCTATAATTCACCCCTCCACTTT. It is translated as CASSLMVAKGASYNSPLHF.

The J gene is TRBJ1-6, the V gene TRBV7-9, with D unclear. Trimming shortened V by 5 bases and J by 5 bases, and 10 bases separated the two germline ends. CDR3 length: 14 amino acids. Looked up from germline, CDR1 is SEHNR and CDR2 is FQNEAQ (reference sequence). The CDR3 here is CASSRNKDNSPLHF. The CDR3 nucleotides are TGTGCCAGCAGCCGTAACAAGGATAATTCACCCCTCCACTTT.

Points on this clone: Relative to the germline gene, one junction end is altered; a read error may explain this. This rearrangement joins TRBV5-1 to TRBJ2-7; D could derive from TRBD1 or TRBD2 (7 bases each). Germline V gene sequence: CDR1 SGHRS, CDR2 YFSETQ. CDR3 length equals 14 residues. CDR3 DNA: TGCGCCAGCGGCTTTCAGGGGGGGACCTACGAGCAGTACTTC. This sequence encodes CASGFQGGTYEQYF. Full variable domain (remainder filled in from reference TRBV5-1 and TRBJ2-7): KAGVTQTPRYLIKTRGQQVTLSCSPISGHRSVSWYQQTPGQGLQFLFEYFSETQRNKGNFPGRFSGRQFSNSRSEMNVSTLELGDSALYLCASGFQGGTYEQYFGPGTRLTVT.

The chain uses TRBV6-5 and TRBJ2-7, with TRBD1 matching 11 bases. CDR3 length equals 14 residues. CDR1 is MNHEY and CDR2 is SVGAGI in the germline V gene. Trimming took 6 bases from V and 3 from J; bases not matched to a gene: 4. The CDR3 sequence is CASSGQGASYEQYF. The CDR3 nucleotides read TGTGCCAGCAGCGGACAGGGGGCAAGCTACGAGCAGTACTTC.

This clone was detected only a few times. The chain uses TRBV6-6 and TRBJ2-2; D unresolved. There are 11 residues in the CDR3. With 5 bases removed from V and 4 bases from J, the gap between germline ends came to 2 bases. Per the germline V gene, CDR1 is MNHNY and CDR2 is SVGAGI (reference sequence). CDR3 region: CASSSTGELFF. The CDR3 DNA sequence: TGTGCCAGCAGTAGCACCGGGGAGCTGTTTTTT.

V and J are TRBV7-9 and TRBJ2-7; tentatively, D is TRBD1 (6 bases). The length of the CDR3 is 13 residues. The germline gives CDR1 SEHNR, CDR2 FQNEAQ (reference sequence). Trimming removed 1 base at V and 3 bases at J, with 7 bases between. The CDR3 here is CASSLVDSYEQYF. The CDR3 DNA reads TGTGCCAGCAGCTTAGTGGACAGCTACGAGCAGTACTTC.

This chain links TRBV7-6 with TRBJ2-2, with 12 bases that match TRBD1. CDR1 is SGHVS and CDR2 is FNYEAQ in the germline V gene. The J segment lost 5 bases and the V segment lost 5 bases, leaving 6 bases of the junction unmatched. The CDR3 loop spans 16 amino acids. The CDR3 protein is CASSLRDRGLTGELFF. The CDR3 bases are TGTGCCAGCAGCCTCAGGGACAGGGGGCTGACCGGGGAGCTGTTTTTT.

This chain links TRBV5-1 with TRBJ2-1; D might be TRBD1 or TRBD2, each matching 5 bases. CDR3 length: 15 amino acids. V lost 2 bases, J lost 7 bases, and 16 bases lay in between. Per germline, CDR1 SGHRS and CDR2 YFSETQ. CDR3 sequence reads: CASSFPGTRPNEQFF. The CDR3 nucleotides read TGCGCCAGCAGCTTTCCGGGGACCCGGCCTAATGAGCAGTTCTTC. Drawing the rest from reference TRBV5-1 and TRBJ2-1, the complete variable domain is KAGVTQTPRYLIKTRGQQVTLSCSPISGHRSVSWYQQTPGQGLQFLFEYFSETQRNKGNFPGRFSGRQFSNSRSEMNVSTLELGDSALYLCASSFPGTRPNEQFFGPGTRLTVL.

The V and J genes are TRBV21-1 and TRBJ2-7; no check of the table's D call, TRBD1, against the DNA was made. TRBV21-1 has pseudogene status. The CDR3 totals 11 residues. CDR3 nucleotides: TGTGCCAGCGGCCTGGGGCGACTGGAGTACTTC. Amino acids: CASGLGRLEYF.

The chain links TRBV28 to TRBJ2-7; the D is unclear. Trimming left V 4 bases short and J 3 bases short, with 13 bases between. There are 14 residues in the CDR3. Germline lookup yields CDR1 MDHEN and CDR2 SYDVKM. The CDR3 coding sequence is TGTGCCAGCAGTTCCCCGGACCGATACTACGAGCAGTACTTC. Protein: CASSSPDRYYEQYF.

This clone was found a few times. The rearrangement links TRBV15 to TRBJ1-1; perhaps TRBD1 as D (5 bases). From germline, CDR1 is LNHNV and CDR2 YYDKDF (reference sequence). V lost 0 bases and J 4 bases, leaving 18 bases between the germline ends. The CDR3 is made up of 17 amino acids. CDR3 sequence: CATSRDRPWGEVTEAFF. DNA for the CDR3: TGTGCCACCAGCAGAGATAGGCCGTGGGGGGAAGTCACTGAAGCTTTCTTT. The variable domain in full, with the rest retrieved from reference TRBV15 and TRBJ1-1, is DAMVIQNPRYQVTQFGKPVTLSCSQTLNHNVMYWYQQKSSQAPKLLFHYYDKDFNNEADTPDNFQSRRPNTSFCFLDIRSPGLGDTAMYLCATSRDRPWGEVTEAFFGQGTRLTVV.

The chain couples TRBV5-8 to TRBJ2-2; possibly TRBD1 for D (5 bases). The V gene lost 1 base and the J gene lost 5 bases, with 6 bases spanning the gap. In germline, CDR1 is SGHTS, CDR2 YDEGEE. This CDR3 spans 13 amino acids. The CDR3 bases are TGTGCCAGCAGCTTGTACAGGACCGGGGAGCTGTTTTTT. Translated, it gives CASSLYRTGELFF. The full variable domain, completed using reference TRBV5-8 and TRBJ2-2, is EAGVTQSPTHLIKTRGQQATLRCSPISGHTSVYWYQQALGLGLQFLLWYDEGEERNRGNFPPRFSGRQFPNYSSELNVNALELEDSALYLCASSLYRTGELFFGEGSRLTVL.

This chain links TRBV5-1 with TRBJ2-7, with D uncertain. V lost 4 bases, J lost 7 bases, and 18 bases lay in between. CDR1 SGHRS and CDR2 YFSETQ come from the germline V gene. The CDR3 has 14 residues. CDR3 bases: TGCGCCAGCAGCCCTCCCGGTTCCCCATGGGAGCAGTACTTC. Its protein product is CASSPPGSPWEQYF.

There are a few counts of this clone. The CDR3 sequence: CASSPGTGDNNEQFF. The DNA of the CDR3 is TGTGCCAGCAGCCCCGGGACAGGGGACAACAATGAGCAGTTCTTC. The rearrangement uses TRBV28 and TRBJ2-1; 10 nucleotides agree with TRBD1. This CDR3 region has 15 residues. Trimming cost V 6 bases and J 5 bases; bases outside gene matches: 7. Germline CDR1 and CDR2: MDHEN and SYDVKM. Variable domain in full (rest from reference TRBV28 and TRBJ2-1): DVKVTQSSRYLVKRTGEKVFLECVQDMDHENMFWYRQDPGLGLRLIYFSYDVKMKEKGDIPEGYSVSREKKERFSLILESASTNQTSMYLCASSPGTGDNNEQFFGPGTRLTVL.

The rearrangement links TRBV2 to TRBJ2-1, with a weak D call TRBD2 (5 bases). Germline loops: CDR1 SNHLY, CDR2 FYNNEI. V was trimmed by 4 bases and J by 5 bases, leaving 18 bases between them. The CDR3 is 16 amino acids. CDR3 nucleotide sequence: TGTGCCAGCAGTGGAGGGCCTGGGAAGTTTAACAATGAGCAGTTCTTC. This sequence encodes CASSGGPGKFNNEQFF.

The chain links TRBV3-1 (or the pseudogene TRBV3-2) to TRBJ1-1; a possible D gene is TRBD1 (5 bases). Germline CDR1 is LGHDT and CDR2 is YNNKEL (reference sequence). Trimming removed 1 base at V and 4 bases at J, with 7 bases between. CDR3 length: 13 amino acids. The CDR3 reads CASSQGRGTEAFF. CDR3 DNA: TGTGCCAGCAGCCAAGGGAGGGGCACTGAAGCTTTCTTT.

The V gene is TRBV15, the J gene TRBJ1-2; 8 bases align to TRBD1. The J segment lost 5 bases and the V segment lost 0 bases, leaving 2 bases of the junction unmatched. This CDR3 contains 14 residues. The V gene's germline CDR1 is LNHNV and CDR2 YYDKDF (reference sequence). CDR3 coding DNA: TGTGCCACCAGCAGAGAACGGACAGGGTATGGCTACACCTTC. Its protein product is CATSRERTGYGYTF.

This clone turned up a few times. This chain connects TRBV7-9 to TRBJ2-2; no reliable D call. This CDR3 region has 13 residues. In germline, CDR1 is SEHNR, CDR2 FQNEAQ (reference sequence). The V end lost 4 bases, the J end lost 5 bases, and 8 bases lay between the germline ends. The CDR3 DNA sequence: TGTGCCAGCAGCTCCTCTGAGACCGGGGAGCTGTTTTTT. Encoded protein: CASSSSETGELFF.